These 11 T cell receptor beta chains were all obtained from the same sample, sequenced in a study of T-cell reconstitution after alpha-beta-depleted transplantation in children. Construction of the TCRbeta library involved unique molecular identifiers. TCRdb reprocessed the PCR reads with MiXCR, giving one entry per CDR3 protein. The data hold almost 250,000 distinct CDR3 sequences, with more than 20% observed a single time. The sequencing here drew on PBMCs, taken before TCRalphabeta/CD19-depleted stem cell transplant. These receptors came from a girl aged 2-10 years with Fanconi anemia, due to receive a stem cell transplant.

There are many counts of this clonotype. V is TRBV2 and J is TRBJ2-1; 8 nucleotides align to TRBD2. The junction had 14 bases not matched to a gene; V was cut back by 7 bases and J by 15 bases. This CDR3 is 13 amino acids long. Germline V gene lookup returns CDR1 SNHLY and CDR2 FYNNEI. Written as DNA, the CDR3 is TGTGCCAGCAAACGAATCGGGAGGGCCATCGCGTTCTTC. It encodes CASKRIGRAIAFF.

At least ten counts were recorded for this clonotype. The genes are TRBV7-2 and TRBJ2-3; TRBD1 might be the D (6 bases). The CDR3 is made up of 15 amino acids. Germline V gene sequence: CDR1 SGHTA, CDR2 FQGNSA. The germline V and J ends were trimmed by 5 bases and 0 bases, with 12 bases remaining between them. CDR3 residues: CASSLLGGSTDTQYF. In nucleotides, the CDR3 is TGTGCCAGCAGCCTTTTAGGGGGAAGCACAGATACGCAGTATTTT. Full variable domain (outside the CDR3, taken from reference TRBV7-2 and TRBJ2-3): GAGVSQSPSNKVTEKGKDVELRCDPISGHTALYWYRQSLGQGLEFLIYFQGNSAPDKSGLPSDRFSAERTGGSVSTLTIQRTQQEDSAVYLCASSLLGGSTDTQYFGPGTRLTVL.

CDR3 amino acids: CASSGGRTQYF. The CDR3 DNA is TGTGCCAGCAGTGGCGGGAGGACCCAGTACTTC. This sequence joins TRBV12-3 or TRBV12-4 and TRBJ2-5, with 7 bases that match TRBD2. V dropped 5 bases and J dropped 7; count of bases not matched to a gene: 1. The CDR3 covers 11 residues.

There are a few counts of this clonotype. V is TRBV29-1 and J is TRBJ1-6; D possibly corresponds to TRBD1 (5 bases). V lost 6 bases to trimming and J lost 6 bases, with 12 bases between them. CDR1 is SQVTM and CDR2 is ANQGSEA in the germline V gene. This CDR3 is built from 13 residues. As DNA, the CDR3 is TGCAGCGTCCTGACAGATATTAATTCACCCCTCCACTTT. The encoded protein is CSVLTDINSPLHF. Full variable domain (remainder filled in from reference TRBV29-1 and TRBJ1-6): SAVISQKPSRDICQRGTSLTIQCQVDSQVTMMFWYRQQPGQSLTLIATANQGSEATYESGFVIDKFPISRPNLTFSTLTVSNMSPEDSSIYLCSVLTDINSPLHFGNGTRLTVT.

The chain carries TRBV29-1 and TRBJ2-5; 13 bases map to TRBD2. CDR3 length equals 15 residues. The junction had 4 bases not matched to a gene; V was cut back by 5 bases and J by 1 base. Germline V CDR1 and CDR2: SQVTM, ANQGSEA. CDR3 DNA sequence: TGCAGCGTTTGGGGACTAGCGGGACCCCAAGAGACCCAGTACTTC. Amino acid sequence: CSVWGLAGPQETQYF.

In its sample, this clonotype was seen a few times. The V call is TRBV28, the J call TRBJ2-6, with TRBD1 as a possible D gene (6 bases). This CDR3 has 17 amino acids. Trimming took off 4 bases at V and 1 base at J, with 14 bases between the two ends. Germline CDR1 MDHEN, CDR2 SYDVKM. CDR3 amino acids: CASSWAGVSSGANVLTF. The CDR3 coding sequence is TGTGCCAGCAGTTGGGCAGGGGTATCTTCTGGGGCCAACGTCCTGACTTTC.

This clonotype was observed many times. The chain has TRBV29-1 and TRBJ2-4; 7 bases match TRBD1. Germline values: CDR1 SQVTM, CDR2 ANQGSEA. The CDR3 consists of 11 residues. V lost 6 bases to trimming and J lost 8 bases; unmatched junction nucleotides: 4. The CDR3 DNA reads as TGCAGCGTGCGACAGGGACACATTCAGTACTTC. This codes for CSVRQGHIQYF.

The CDR3 region has the DNA TGTGCCAGCAGCCTCGGGACGACTTCTGACGAGCAGTACTTC. Translating gives CASSLGTTSDEQYF. The chain uses TRBV9 and TRBJ2-7, with D perhaps TRBD1 or TRBD2 (5 bases each). The germline V gene encodes CDR1 SGDLS and CDR2 YYNGEE. The CDR3 runs to 14 residues. Trimming shortened V by 4 bases and J by 5 bases, and 16 bases separated the two germline ends.

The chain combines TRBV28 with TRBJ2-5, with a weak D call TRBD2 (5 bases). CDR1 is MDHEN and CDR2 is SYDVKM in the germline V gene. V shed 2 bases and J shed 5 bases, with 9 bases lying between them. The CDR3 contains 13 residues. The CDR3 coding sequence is TGTGCCAGCAGTTTACGAGGGATGGAGACCCAGTACTTC. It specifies CASSLRGMETQYF.

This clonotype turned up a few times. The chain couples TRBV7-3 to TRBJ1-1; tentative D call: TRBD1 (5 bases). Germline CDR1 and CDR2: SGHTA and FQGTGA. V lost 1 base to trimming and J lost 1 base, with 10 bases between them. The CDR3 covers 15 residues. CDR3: CASSLKGGANTEAFF. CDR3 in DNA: TGTGCCAGCAGCTTAAAGGGAGGGGCGAACACTGAAGCTTTCTTT.

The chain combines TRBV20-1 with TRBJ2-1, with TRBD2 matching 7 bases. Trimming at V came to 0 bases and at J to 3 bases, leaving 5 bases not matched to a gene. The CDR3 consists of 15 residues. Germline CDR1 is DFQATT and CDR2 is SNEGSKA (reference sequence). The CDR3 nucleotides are TGCAGTGCTAGAGAAGCTCTAGCGGTCTACAATGAGCAGTTCTTC. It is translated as CSAREALAVYNEQFF.